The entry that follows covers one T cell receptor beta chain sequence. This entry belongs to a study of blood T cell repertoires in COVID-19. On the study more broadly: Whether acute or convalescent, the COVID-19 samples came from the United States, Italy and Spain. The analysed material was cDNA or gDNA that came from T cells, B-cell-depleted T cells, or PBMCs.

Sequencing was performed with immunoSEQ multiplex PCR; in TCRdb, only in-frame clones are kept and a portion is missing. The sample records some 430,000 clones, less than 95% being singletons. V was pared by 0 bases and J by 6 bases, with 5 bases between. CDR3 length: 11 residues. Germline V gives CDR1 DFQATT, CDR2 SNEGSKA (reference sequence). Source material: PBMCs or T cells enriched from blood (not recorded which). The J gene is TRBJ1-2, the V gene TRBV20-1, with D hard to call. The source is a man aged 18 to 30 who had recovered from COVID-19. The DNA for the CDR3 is TGCAGTGCTAGAGAGGCCGATGGCTACACCTTC. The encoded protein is CSAREADGYTF.